This TCR beta chain was retrieved from a study of tissue T cells after allogeneic stem cell transplantation. The study, taken as a whole, reports: Few T cell clones were shared across patients, but motif clusters showed tissue-specific shared signatures.

The time point: mouse harvest day 14 after allogeneic transplant. The graft held 10^6 splenic CD5+ T cells and 10^7 T-cell-depleted bone marrow cells. Mice had MHC-mismatched B6 into BALB/c GVHD, sampled day 7 or 14. Method: immunoSEQ multiplex PCR; TCRdb's copy keeps in-frame clones and lacks some. Of 1,800 or so clones in the sample, about 52% were seen once. This clone was observed a handful of times. What it binds is not known. Germline and genes: mouse. The read terminates 1 residue ahead of where the CDR3 ends, so the germline J gene completes it. Germline V gives CDR1 MSHET, CDR2 SYDVDS. The V end lost 3 bases, the J end lost 6 bases, and 9 bases lay between the germline ends. The CDR3 has 12 residues.

The receptor was derived from a female BALB/c mouse given C57BL/6 T cells with graft-versus-host disease after an allogeneic hematopoietic cell transplant. J is TRBJ2-7 and V is TRBV29; TRBD2 is a possible D gene (7 bases). Input material: gut tissue. CDR3 DNA, as far as it was read: TGTGCTAGCAGTTTGAGGGGGGGTGAACAGTAC. Its translation is CASSLRGGEQY. The full CDR3 sequence reads CASSLRGGEQYF.